The clone carrying this TCR beta chain turned up a few times. This specimen comes from a study of blood T cells in healthy people across ages. V shed 6 bases and J 3 bases; nucleotides not matched to a gene: 8. The CDR3 extends over 14 amino acids. A second PCR of about 7 to 12 cycles used a sample-barcoded 5' primer and a J-beta primer mix. TCRdb used MiXCR to reprocess the 5' RACE reads, holding one entry per CDR3 protein. The sample yields approximately 820,000 distinct CDR3 sequences, 40% to 50% seen once. The chain carries TRBV12-3 or TRBV12-4 and TRBJ2-7; TRBD1 agrees at 7 bases. The origin of this receptor is a man in his 60s in good health. The sample consisted of blood. The CDR3 sequence is CASRKQGSFYEQYF. CDR3 in DNA: TGTGCCAGCAGGAAACAGGGGTCTTTCTACGAGCAGTACTTC.